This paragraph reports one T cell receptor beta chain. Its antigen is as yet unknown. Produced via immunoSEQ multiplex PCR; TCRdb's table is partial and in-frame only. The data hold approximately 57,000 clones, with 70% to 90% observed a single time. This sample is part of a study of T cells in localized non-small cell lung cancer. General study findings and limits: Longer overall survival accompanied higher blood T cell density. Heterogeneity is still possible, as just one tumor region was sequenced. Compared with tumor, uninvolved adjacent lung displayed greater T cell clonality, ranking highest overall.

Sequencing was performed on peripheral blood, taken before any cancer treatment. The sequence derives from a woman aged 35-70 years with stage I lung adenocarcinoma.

CDR3: CASSLLRTGTYEQYF. For the CDR3, the DNA is TGTGCCAGCAGTTTATTACGGACAGGGACCTACGAGCAGTACTTC. This chain connects TRBV28 to TRBJ2-7; 8 bases are a match to TRBD1. V was clipped by 1 base and J by 2 bases; unmatched bases: 4. The CDR3 is made up of 15 amino acids. CDR1 is MDHEN and CDR2 is SYDVKM in the germline V gene.